Presented here are 7 T cell receptor beta chains from one specimen sequenced in a study of cytomegalovirus exposure and HLA in healthy donors. PCR used 60 Vbeta primers and 13 Jbeta primers. Sequenced by immunoSEQ multiplex PCR; TCRdb stores in-frame clones only, minus some. This sample has about 300,000 clones; 70% to 90% occur once, and the top ten carry 3.5% to 4.5%. The sample consisted of PBMCs. The receptors derive from a man aged 35-49 years in good health and CMV-seropositive.

This clone was recorded a few times. The V call is TRBV10-2, the J call TRBJ2-1; 14 bases are a match to TRBD2. This CDR3 has 14 residues. Germline V lookup: CDR1 WSHSY, CDR2 SAAADI. The J segment lost 8 bases and the V segment lost 9 bases, leaving 6 bases of the junction unmatched. CDR3: CASGGLAGADEQFF. CDR3 DNA: TGCGCCAGTGGGGGACTAGCGGGAGCCGATGAGCAGTTCTTC.

The V gene is TRBV4-1, the J gene TRBJ2-1; 8 bases fit TRBD2. The V gene's germline CDR1 is MGHRA and CDR2 YSYEKL. V gave up 2 bases and J gave up 8 bases; unmatched junction bases: 2. This CDR3 is built from 13 residues. The CDR3, as DNA: TGCGCCAGCAGCCAAACTAGCGGCCATGAGCAGTTCTTC. Translation: CASSQTSGHEQFF.

The chain carries TRBV7-9 and TRBJ2-7, with D possibly TRBD2 on 6 matching bases. The CDR3 consists of 15 residues. Trimming left V 5 bases short and J 3 bases short, with 17 bases between. Looked up from germline, CDR1 is SEHNR and CDR2 is FQNEAQ (reference sequence). The CDR3 region is CASSRWRGSHYEQYF. The CDR3 nucleotides read TGTGCCAGCAGCCGATGGCGGGGCAGCCACTACGAGCAGTACTTC.

The chain combines TRBV7-3 with TRBJ2-1, with 9 bases identical to TRBD2. CDR1 is SGHTA and CDR2 is FQGTGA in the germline V gene. V shed 5 bases and J 6 bases; nucleotides not matched to a gene: 11. This CDR3 has 16 residues. The CDR3 nucleotides read TGTGCCAGCAGCCGTCGGACTAGCGAGGGGGGCAATGAGCAGTTCTTC. Its protein is CASSRRTSEGGNEQFF.

The rearrangement joins TRBV6-6 to TRBJ2-3; 7 positions agree with TRBD1. The CDR3 consists of 15 residues. The V segment lost 6 bases and the J segment 3 bases; nucleotides outside the gene matches: 9. Germline assignment: CDR1 MNHNY and CDR2 SVGAGI (reference sequence). As DNA, the CDR3 is TGTGCCAGCAGCCACGGCGGCAGGGGGACAGATACGCAGTATTTT. This sequence encodes CASSHGGRGTDTQYF.

The V and J genes are TRBV10-1 and TRBJ2-1; 9 bases are shared with TRBD1. CDR3 length equals 15 residues. CDR1 is WNHNN, CDR2 SYGVQD, per germline (reference sequence). V lost 6 bases and J lost 8; bases outside the gene matches: 11. The CDR3 reads CASSPPGQGRYEQFF. The DNA for the CDR3 is TGCGCCAGCAGCCCACCGGGACAGGGACGATATGAGCAGTTCTTC.

This chain joins TRBV28 and TRBJ2-5, with 8 bases identical to TRBD2. Germline trimming cut 3 bases from V and 4 bases from J; bases unmatched to any gene: 16. CDR1 and CDR2 from the germline V gene are MDHEN and SYDVKM. The CDR3 length is 18 residues. DNA of the CDR3: TGTGCCAGCAGTTTCCAGGAATTTGTGCGGGAGGCTAGAGAGACCCAGTACTTC. This sequence encodes CASSFQEFVREARETQYF.